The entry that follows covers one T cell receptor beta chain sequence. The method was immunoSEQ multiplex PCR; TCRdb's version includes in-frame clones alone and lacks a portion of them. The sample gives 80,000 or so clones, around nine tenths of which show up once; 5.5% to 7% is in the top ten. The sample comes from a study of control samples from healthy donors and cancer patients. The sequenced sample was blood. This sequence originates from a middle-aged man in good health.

The CDR3 loop reads CASSVDLGGFSEQFF. CDR3 coding DNA: TGTGCCAGCAGCGTAGATTTAGGGGGATTTAGTGAGCAGTTCTTC. This chain links TRBV9 with TRBJ2-1; TRBD1 is a possible D gene (6 bases). Germline-derived CDR1 and CDR2 are SGDLS and YYNGEE. Trimming stripped 0 bases from V and 9 bases from J, with 16 bases between. This CDR3 has 15 residues.